The source of this TCR beta chain is a study of Tregs in tolerant kidney transplant recipients. Germline V gene lookup returns CDR1 GTSNPN and CDR2 SVGIG (reference sequence). Trimming left V 1 base short and J 4 bases short, with 8 bases between. The CDR3 consists of 13 residues. Measured with immunoSEQ multiplex PCR; TCRdb has only the in-frame clones, and not every one. This sample has about 73,000 clones, with around 93% found just once. The study's findings and limits: Biological reproducibility was not directly addressed in this study. Donor-specific Treg expansion exceeded global Treg expansion in tolerant patients, suggesting antigen drive.

Notes on this clone: Its antigen remains unidentified.

This specimen was Tregs from blood, taken before the transplant. V is TRBV30 and J is TRBJ2-1; D unresolved. The receptor was derived from a human donor who received a combined kidney and bone marrow transplant. The CDR3 DNA sequence: TGTGCCTGGAGTGGCGGAGCATACAATGAGCAGTTCTTC. Protein product: CAWSGGAYNEQFF.